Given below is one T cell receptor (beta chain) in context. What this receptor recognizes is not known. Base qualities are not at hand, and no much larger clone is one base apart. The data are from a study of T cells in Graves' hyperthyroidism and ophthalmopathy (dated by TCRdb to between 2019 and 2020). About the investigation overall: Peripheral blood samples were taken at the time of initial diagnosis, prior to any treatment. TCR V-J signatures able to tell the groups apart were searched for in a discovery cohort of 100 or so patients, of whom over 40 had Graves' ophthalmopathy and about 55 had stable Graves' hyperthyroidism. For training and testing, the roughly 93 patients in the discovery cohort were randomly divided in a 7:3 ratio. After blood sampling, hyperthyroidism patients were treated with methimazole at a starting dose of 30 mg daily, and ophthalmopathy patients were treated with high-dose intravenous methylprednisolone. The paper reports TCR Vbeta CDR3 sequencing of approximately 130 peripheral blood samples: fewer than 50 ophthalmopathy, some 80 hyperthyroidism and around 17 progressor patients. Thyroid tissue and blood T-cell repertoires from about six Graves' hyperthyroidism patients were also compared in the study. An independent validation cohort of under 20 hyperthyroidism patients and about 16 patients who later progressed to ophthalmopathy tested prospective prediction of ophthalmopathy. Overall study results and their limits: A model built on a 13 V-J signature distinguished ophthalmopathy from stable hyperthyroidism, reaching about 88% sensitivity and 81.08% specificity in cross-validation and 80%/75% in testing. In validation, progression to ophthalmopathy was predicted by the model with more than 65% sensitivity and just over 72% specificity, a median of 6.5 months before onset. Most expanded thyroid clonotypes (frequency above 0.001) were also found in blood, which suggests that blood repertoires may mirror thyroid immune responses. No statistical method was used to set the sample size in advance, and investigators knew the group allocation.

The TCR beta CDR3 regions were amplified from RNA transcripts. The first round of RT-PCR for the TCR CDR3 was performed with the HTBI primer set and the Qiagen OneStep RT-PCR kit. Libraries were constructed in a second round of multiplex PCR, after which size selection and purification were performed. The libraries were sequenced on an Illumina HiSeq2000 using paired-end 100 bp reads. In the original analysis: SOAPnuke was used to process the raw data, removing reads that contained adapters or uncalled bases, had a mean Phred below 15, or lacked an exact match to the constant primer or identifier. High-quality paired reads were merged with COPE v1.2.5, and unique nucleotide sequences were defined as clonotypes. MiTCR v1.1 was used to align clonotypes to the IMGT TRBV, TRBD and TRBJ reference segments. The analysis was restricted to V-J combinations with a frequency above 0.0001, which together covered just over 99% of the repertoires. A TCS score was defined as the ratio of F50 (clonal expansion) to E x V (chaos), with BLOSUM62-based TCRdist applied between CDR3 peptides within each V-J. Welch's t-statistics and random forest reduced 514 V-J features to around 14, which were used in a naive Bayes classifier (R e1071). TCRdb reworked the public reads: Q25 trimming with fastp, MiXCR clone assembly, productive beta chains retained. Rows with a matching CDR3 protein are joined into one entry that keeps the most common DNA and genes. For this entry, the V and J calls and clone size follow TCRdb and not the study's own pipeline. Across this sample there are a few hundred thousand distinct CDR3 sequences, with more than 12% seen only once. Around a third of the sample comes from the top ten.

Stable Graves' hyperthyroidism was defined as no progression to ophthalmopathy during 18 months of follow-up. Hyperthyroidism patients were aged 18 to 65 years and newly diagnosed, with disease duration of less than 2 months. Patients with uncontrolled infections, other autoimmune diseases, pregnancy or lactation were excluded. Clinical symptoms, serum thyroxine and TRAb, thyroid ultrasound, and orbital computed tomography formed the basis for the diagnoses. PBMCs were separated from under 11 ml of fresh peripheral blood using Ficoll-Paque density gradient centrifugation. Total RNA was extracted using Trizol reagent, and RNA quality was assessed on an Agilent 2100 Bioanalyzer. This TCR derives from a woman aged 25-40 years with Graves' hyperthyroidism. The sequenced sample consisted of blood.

For the CDR3, the sequence is CASSPTPRAGRGNEQYF. The DNA sequence reads TGCGCCAGCAGCCCGACCCCGAGGGCGGGGAGGGGCAATGAGCAGTACTTC. The sequence is built from TRBV5-1 and TRBJ2-1; 7 nucleotides in the junction match TRBD2. With the DNA end fitting TRBJ2-7 better, the J assignment may be wrong. Including the terminal cysteine and phenylalanine, the CDR3 comprises 17 residues. Only the CDR3 region is kept as DNA, spanning 51 bases read in frame from base 1. CDR1 and CDR2 (SGHRS, YFSETQ) derive from the germline V gene.